These T cell receptor beta chains were read from a single sample in a study of blood T cells in healthy people across ages. A single record per CDR3 protein comes from TCRdb applying MiXCR to the 5' RACE reads. The sample shows about 560,000 distinct CDR3 sequences, approximately 26% of them seen only once. These sequences were also reported in another study, on T cells of mothers and their children.

The sample consisted of blood. The receptors were gathered from a boy aged 2 to 10 in good health. Each CDR3 is given with its conserved first and last residue. A D gene is named only where the DNA matches it firmly. Clone size appears in some rows only: once, few, many, or a class for an expanded clone.

j_call | v_call | clone_size | d_call | cdr3_nt | cdr3_aa
TRBJ1-5 | TRBV7-9 | few | . | TGTGCCAGCAGCCCCGGGGGGGTGAGCAATCAGCCCCAGCATTTT | CASSPGGVSNQPQHF
TRBJ1-2 | TRBV14 | . | . | TGTGCCAGCAGCCGCTCGGGGGTAGGAGGCTACACCTTC | CASSRSGVGGYTF
TRBJ1-5 | TRBV12-3/TRBV12-4 | . | TRBD1 | TGTGCCAGCAGTTTAGCCGGACAGGGTCCAAATCAGCCCCAGCATTTT | CASSLAGQGPNQPQHF
TRBJ2-1 | TRBV7-2 | . | TRBD2 | TGTGCCAGCAGCCCAAACCCTAGCGGTACCTACAATGAGCAGTTCTTC | CASSPNPSGTYNEQFF
TRBJ2-7 | TRBV27 | . | . | TGTGCCAGCAGTTTCCGGAGCGAGGACTCCTACGAGCAGTACTTC | CASSFRSEDSYEQYF
TRBJ1-2 | TRBV6-5 | . | . | TGTGCCAGCAAAGACAGCCCTAACTATGGCTACACCTTC | CASKDSPNYGYTF
TRBJ2-5 | TRBV7-2 | . | . | TGTGCCAGCAGCCGATCGGTGGGAGAGACCCAGTACTTC | CASSRSVGETQYF
TRBJ1-4 | TRBV20-1 | few | . | TGCAGTGCCCAGCGGGGGATTAATGAAAAACTGTTTTTT | CSAQRGINEKLFF
TRBJ2-1 | TRBV9 | . | . | TGTGCCAGCAGCGTAGCCCAGGGGGGGGAGCAGTTCTTC | CASSVAQGGEQFF
TRBJ2-7 | TRBV27 | . | TRBD1 | TGTGCCAGCAGTTTAACAAAGGACAGGGTCAACGAGCAGTACTTC | CASSLTKDRVNEQYF
TRBJ2-1 | TRBV24-1 | . | . | TGTGCCACCAGCGGTGGAACGAACAATGAGCAGTTCTTC | CATSGGTNNEQFF
TRBJ2-7 | TRBV5-1 | . | TRBD2 | TGCGCCAGCAGCTTGGATTTGCTAGCGGGGGCCTACGAGCAGTACTTC | CASSLDLLAGAYEQYF
TRBJ1-2 | TRBV12-3/TRBV12-4 | . | TRBD1 | TGTGCCAGCAGTTTGACAGGGTTCGATGGCTACACCTTC | CASSLTGFDGYTF
TRBJ2-5 | TRBV5-6 | . | TRBD2 | TGTGCCAGCAGCCTCCTAGGAGCGGGAGGCTACTACAATGAGCAATTCTTC | CASSLLGAGGYYNEQFF
TRBJ2-5 | TRBV29-1 | . | TRBD2 | TGCAGCGTTGGGGGCGGGAGGGCCCAAGAGACCCAGTACTTC | CSVGGGRAQETQYF
TRBJ2-4 | TRBV7-2 | few | TRBD2 | TGTGCCAGCAGCGGGGGGGGGACTAGCCGGGTCATTCAGTACTTC | CASSGGGTSRVIQYF
TRBJ2-2 | TRBV3-1 | few | TRBD1 | TGTGCCAGCAGCTTAGGGGGCGCGAACGGGGAGCTGTTTTTT | CASSLGGANGELFF
TRBJ2-7 | TRBV3-1 | . | TRBD2 | TGTGCCAGCAGCCAAGCCCCTTCCCCTGGCGGGAGGGCCTTTTACGAGCAGTACTTC | CASSQAPSPGGRAFYEQYF
TRBJ1-2 | TRBV5-5 | few | . | TGTGCCAGCAGCTTGGCCGGTGAAGTCTCTAACTATGGCTACACCTTC | CASSLAGEVSNYGYTF
TRBJ2-3 | TRBV7-6 | few | . | TGTGCCAGCAGCTCAGCATGGACGCAGTATTTT | CASSSAWTQYF
TRBJ1-1 | TRBV12-3/TRBV12-4 | . | . | TGTGCCAGCCCCTGGGGAGGCAGCCTGAACACTGAAGCTTTCTTT | CASPWGGSLNTEAFF
TRBJ1-3 | TRBV12-3/TRBV12-4 | . | . | TGTGCCAGCAGTTTCCCGACTGGGACCTCTGGAAACACCATATATTTT | CASSFPTGTSGNTIYF
TRBJ2-6 | TRBV12-3/TRBV12-4 | . | . | TGTGCCAGCTCCTGGGGGCCCGCTGGGGCCAACGCCCTGACTTTC | CASSWGPAGANALTF
TRBJ2-4 | TRBV5-5 | few | . | TGTGCCAGCAGCTTGGGTCAGGGAGGATCCCGCCAAAACATTCAGTACTTC | CASSLGQGGSRQNIQYF
TRBJ2-7 | TRBV10-3 | . | TRBD1 | TGTGCCATCAGTGAGGGAGGGACAGGGGTCGAGCAGTACTTC | CAISEGGTGVEQYF
TRBJ1-2 | TRBV6-5 | . | . | TGTGCCAGCAGCCCGGGGGCGACGGGCTACACCTTC | CASSPGATGYTF
TRBJ1-4 | TRBV12-3/TRBV12-4 | . | . | TGTGCCAGCAGTTTCCCTAATGAAAAACTGTTTTTT | CASSFPNEKLFF
TRBJ1-2 | TRBV14 | . | . | TGTGCCAGCAGCCAAGAACGAAGGGGACCCTATGGCTACACCTTC | CASSQERRGPYGYTF
TRBJ2-5 | TRBV2 | . | . | TGTGCCAGCATGGGCGCGGGGGCGCAAGAGACCCAGTACTTC | CASMGAGAQETQYF
TRBJ2-5 | TRBV20-1 | many | . | TGCAGTGCCCGTTCCGCGACAGGCGATAGTTTGGAGACCCAGTACTTC | CSARSATGDSLETQYF
TRBJ2-5 | TRBV5-1 | few | . | TGCGCCAGCAGCCCGGACTCTCGGGGGGAGACCCAGTACTTC | CASSPDSRGETQYF
TRBJ1-1 | TRBV20-1 | . | . | TGCAGTGCTAGCCGGGGCACTGAAGCTTTCTTT | CSASRGTEAFF